The clone carrying this T cell receptor beta chain was counted ten times or more. Its antigen is as yet unknown. Sample time point: sample taken at primary tumor resection. Frozen PBMC, nontumor lung or tumor provided whole RNA, which was sequenced unsorted. The donor population consisted of over 55 patients with untreated, early-stage non-small cell lung cancer. CDR3 length: 17 residues. Germline V gene data show CDR1 as KGHSH and CDR2 as LQKENI. V dropped 2 bases and J dropped 4 bases, with 20 bases sitting between them. Each TCR cDNA molecule bore a unique molecular identifier. MiXCR was run by TCRdb on the 5' RACE reads, yielding one entry per CDR3 protein. The sample contains about 75,000 distinct CDR3 sequences, approximately 12% of which appear only once. The data were obtained in a study of spatial heterogeneity in lung cancer. Points from the study as a whole: Blood showed ubiquitous tumor TCRs more often at resection than at routine follow-up.

The TCR originated in a male donor with early-stage non-small cell lung cancer. The input for sequencing was PBMCs, taken at surgery. The rearrangement joins TRBV18 to TRBJ1-1; perhaps TRBD1 as D (6 bases). DNA of the CDR3: TGTGCCAGCTCACCAATTTCGCTCGGGGGGGCGCCCACTGAAGCTTTCTTT. Protein: CASSPISLGGAPTEAFF.